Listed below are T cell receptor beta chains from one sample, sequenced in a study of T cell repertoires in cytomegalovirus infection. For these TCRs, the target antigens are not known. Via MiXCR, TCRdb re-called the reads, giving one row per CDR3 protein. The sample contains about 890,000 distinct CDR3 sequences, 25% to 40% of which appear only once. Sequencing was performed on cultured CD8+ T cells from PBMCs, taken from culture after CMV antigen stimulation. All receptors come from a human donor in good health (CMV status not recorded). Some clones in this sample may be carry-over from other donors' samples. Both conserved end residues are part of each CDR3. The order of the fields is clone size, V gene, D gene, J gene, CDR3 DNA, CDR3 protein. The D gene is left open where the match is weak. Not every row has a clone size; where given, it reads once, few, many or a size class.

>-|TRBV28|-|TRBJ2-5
TGTGCCAGCAGTTTATCGATGGAGACCCAGTACTTC
CASSLSMETQYF
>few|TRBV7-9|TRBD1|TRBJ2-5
TGTGCCAGCAGCTTTTTACAGGGGGCGGAGACCCAGTACTTC
CASSFLQGAETQYF
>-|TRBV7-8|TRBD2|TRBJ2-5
TGTGCCAGCAGCTTATTGGTCTCCGGGGGGGAGACCCAGTACTTC
CASSLLVSGGETQYF
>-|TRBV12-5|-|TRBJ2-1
TGTGCTATTTGGGGGGTTAGCTCCTACAATGAGCAGTTCTTC
CAIWGVSSYNEQFF
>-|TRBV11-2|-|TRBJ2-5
TGTGCCAGCATAGGGGCGGGGTCCGAGACCCAGTACTTC
CASIGAGSETQYF
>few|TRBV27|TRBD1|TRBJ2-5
TGTGCCAGCAGTTCTTGGACAGGGGGAGGAGAGACCCAGTACTTC
CASSSWTGGGETQYF
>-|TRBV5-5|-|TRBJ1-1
TGTGCCAGCAGCTTGGATTCTGCTCTCCTCCCTGAAGCTTTCTTT
CASSLDSALLPEAFF
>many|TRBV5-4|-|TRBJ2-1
TGTGCCAGCAGTTTATACGGGGATGAGCAGTTCTTC
CASSLYGDEQFF
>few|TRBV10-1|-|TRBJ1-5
TGCGCCAGCAACCAGGCCCGACCCCATCAGCCCCAGCATTTT
CASNQARPHQPQHF
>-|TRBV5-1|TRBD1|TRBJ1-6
TGCGCCAGCAGCTTGGCGGACAGGGGATTTAATTCACCCCTCCACTTT
CASSLADRGFNSPLHF
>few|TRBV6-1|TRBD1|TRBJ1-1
TGTGCCAGCAGTAAAACAGGGGGCTCTGAAGCTTTCTTT
CASSKTGGSEAFF
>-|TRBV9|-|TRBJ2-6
TGTGCCAGCAGCGCCGTACAGGACAAGCCTGGGGCCAACGTCCTGACTTTC
CASSAVQDKPGANVLTF
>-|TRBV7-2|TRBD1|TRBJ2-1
TGTGCCAGCAGCAACCGGGACAGGGTCCTTTCGGGGGGTGAGGACAATGAGCAGTTCTTC
CASSNRDRVLSGGEDNEQFF
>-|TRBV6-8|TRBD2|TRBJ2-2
TGTGCCAGCAGTGTACTAGCGGGGCGGACCGGGGAGCTGTTTTTT
CASSVLAGRTGELFF
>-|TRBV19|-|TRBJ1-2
TGTGCCAGTAGTATTCAACAGGGTAGGAGCTACACCTTC
CASSIQQGRSYTF
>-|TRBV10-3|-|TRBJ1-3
TGTGCCATCAGTGCGGGGGACACCATATATTTT
CAISAGDTIYF
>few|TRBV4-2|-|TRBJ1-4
TGTGCCAGCAGCCATCCTGACGGTGGGGAAAAACTGTTTTTT
CASSHPDGGEKLFF
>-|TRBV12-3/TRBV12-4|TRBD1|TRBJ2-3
TGTGCCAGCAGTTTTGACAGGGGGGTTGATACGCAGTATTTT
CASSFDRGVDTQYF
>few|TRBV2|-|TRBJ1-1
TGTGCCAGCCTGGGGGCTGAAGCTTTCTTT
CASLGAEAFF
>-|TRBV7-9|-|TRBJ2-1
TGTGCCAGCAGCCCTACCGCGGGACCACCCAATGAGCAGTTCTTC
CASSPTAGPPNEQFF
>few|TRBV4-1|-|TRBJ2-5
TGTGCCAGCAGCCAAGTCGGACCGTTCCAAGAGACCCAGTACTTC
CASSQVGPFQETQYF